The 24 T cell receptor beta chains in this list originate from one sample, sequenced in a study of blood T cell repertoires in COVID-19. Repertoires were generated with immunoSEQ multiplex PCR, while TCRdb's copy carries only in-frame clones and drops some. The sample lists more than 90,000 clones; around 87% were seen once. The sample comprised peripheral blood. Every receptor here comes from a woman in her 30s with acute or convalescent COVID-19.

J is TRBJ2-3 and V is TRBV15, with 8 nucleotides matching TRBD1. V lost 3 bases to trimming and J lost 2 bases; unmatched junction nucleotides: 4. Looked up from germline, CDR1 is LNHNV and CDR2 is YYDKDF (reference sequence). This CDR3 spans 15 amino acids. CDR3 bases: TGTGCCACCAGCAGGGACAGGGCCTCCACAGATACGCAGTATTTT. Residues: CATSRDRASTDTQYF.

J is TRBJ1-2 and V is TRBV4-1, with 8 positions matching TRBD1. Trimming removed 5 bases from V and 4 bases from J; junction bases left unmatched: 6. The CDR3 runs 14 residues. Germline CDR1 is MGHRA and CDR2 is YSYEKL. CDR3 amino acids: CASSTQQGGYGYTF. DNA of the CDR3: TGCGCCAGCAGCACACAACAGGGGGGCTATGGCTACACCTTC.

The rearrangement uses TRBV11-1 and TRBJ1-4; the D is unclear. Germline values: CDR1 SGHAT, CDR2 FQDESV (reference sequence). V shed 3 bases and J shed 3 bases, with 5 bases lying between them. The CDR3 sequence is 13 residues long. CDR3 sequence: CASSFGANEKLFF. CDR3 sequence (DNA): TGTGCCAGCAGCTTCGGGGCTAATGAAAAACTGTTTTTT.

The gene calls are TRBV7-8 and TRBJ2-3; no clear D gene. CDR3 length: 15 residues. Germline V gives CDR1 SGHVS, CDR2 FQNEAQ. The ends were cut back, 5 bases at V and 0 bases at J, with 12 bases in the middle. CDR3 sequence reads: CASSPPHLSTDTQYF. CDR3 in DNA: TGTGCCAGCAGCCCCCCACACCTCAGCACAGATACGCAGTATTTT.

V is TRBV5-6 and J is TRBJ2-7; D call uncertain. This CDR3 region has 15 residues. CDR1 is SGHDT and CDR2 is YYEEEE in the germline V gene. With 4 bases removed from V and 0 bases from J, the gap between germline ends came to 14 bases. The CDR3 sequence is CASSPNTVSSYEQYF. In DNA, the CDR3 is TGTGCCAGCAGCCCAAACACAGTGAGCTCCTACGAGCAGTACTTC.

The chain employs TRBV3-1 (or the pseudogene TRBV3-2) and TRBJ1-4; 8 bases fit TRBD1. The CDR3 contains 15 residues. Trimming took 8 bases from V and 8 from J; bases not matched to a gene: 13. Germline V gene data show CDR1 as LGHDT and CDR2 as YNNKEL (reference sequence). The CDR3 nucleotides are TGTGCCAGCGCCACCAGGGGGCCGACAGGGGAAAAACTGTTTTTT. Translated: CASATRGPTGEKLFF.

The rearrangement links TRBV5-6 to TRBJ1-2, with D tentatively TRBD1 (5 bases). The CDR3 covers 15 residues. Deletions cut 4 bases from V and 2 bases from J, with 15 bases between. Germline CDR1 is SGHDT and CDR2 is YYEEEE. This chain's CDR3 is CASSVQGSVNYGYTF. The DNA for the CDR3 is TGTGCCAGCAGCGTCCAGGGCAGTGTGAACTATGGCTACACCTTC. The full variable domain, in which reference TRBV5-6 and TRBJ1-2 provide the parts outside the CDR3, is DAGVTQSPTHLIKTRGQQVTLRCSPKSGHDTVSWYQQALGQGPQFIFQYYEEEERQRGNFPDRFSGHQFPNYSSELNVNALLLGDSALYLCASSVQGSVNYGYTFGSGTRLTVV.

About this clone: The same CDR3 also results from other DNA sequences found in this sample. This chain links TRBV5-1 with TRBJ1-1; D possibly corresponds to TRBD1 (5 bases). CDR3 size: 11 residues. Trimming shortened V by 0 bases and J by 8 bases, and 5 bases separated the two germline ends. Germline lookup yields CDR1 SGHRS and CDR2 YFSETQ. The CDR3 sequence is CASSLAGEAFF. DNA for the CDR3: TGCGCCAGCAGCTTGGCAGGGGAAGCTTTCTTT.

With respect to this clone: The germline gene is not matched at one end of the junction; a read error may be the cause. The J gene is TRBJ1-1, the V gene TRBV5-6; 9 bases are shared with TRBD1. Germline CDR1 and CDR2: SGHDT and YYEEEE. The CDR3 length is 11 residues. CDR3 residues: CASSWDRVVIF. In DNA form, the CDR3 reads TGTGCCAGCAGCTGGGACAGGGTAGTCATCTTT.

Only a few counts were recorded for this clone. The rearrangement uses TRBV5-1 and TRBJ2-7, with a possible D match to TRBD2 (6 bases). Germline lookup yields CDR1 SGHRS and CDR2 YFSETQ. The V and J ends lost 3 bases and 4 bases respectively, with 17 bases between them. The CDR3 covers 15 residues. CDR3 sequence: CASSWMTGTEYEQYF. CDR3 sequence (DNA): TGCGCCAGCAGCTGGATGACCGGGACTGAGTACGAGCAGTACTTC. The complete variable domain, with remaining parts taken from reference TRBV5-1 and TRBJ2-7, reads KAGVTQTPRYLIKTRGQQVTLSCSPISGHRSVSWYQQTPGQGLQFLFEYFSETQRNKGNFPGRFSGRQFSNSRSEMNVSTLELGDSALYLCASSWMTGTEYEQYFGPGTRLTVT.

The chain recombines TRBV4-1 with TRBJ1-6, with a tentative D call TRBD1 (5 bases). The CDR3 has 18 residues. The germline gives CDR1 MGHRA, CDR2 YSYEKL. V was pared by 0 bases and J by 7 bases, with 19 bases between. CDR3 in DNA: TGCGCCAGCAGCCAAGATAGGGGCAGGGCAGTAGAAAATTCACCCCTCCACTTT. Translating gives CASSQDRGRAVENSPLHF.

The CDR3 sequence: CASRPGTPSNEQFF. The CDR3 bases are TGTGCCAGCAGACCCGGGACTCCGTCCAATGAGCAGTTCTTC. The chain employs TRBV28 and TRBJ2-1, with D possibly matching TRBD2 (6 bases). V was trimmed by 6 bases and J by 6 bases, leaving 15 bases between them. The germline gives CDR1 MDHEN, CDR2 SYDVKM. This CDR3 comprises 14 residues.

This clone showed up just once. The V and J genes are TRBV6-5 and TRBJ1-6, with 7 bases fitting TRBD1. Germline V lookup: CDR1 MNHEY, CDR2 SVGAGI. This CDR3 spans 13 amino acids. V lost 5 bases, J lost 11 bases, and 6 bases stayed unmatched. The CDR3 nucleotides are TGTGCCAGCAGTAGAGACAGGGAAACACCCCTCCACTTT. This translates into CASSRDRETPLHF.

The chain carries TRBV9 and TRBJ2-1; 7 bases match TRBD2. CDR1 is SGDLS and CDR2 is YYNGEE in the germline V gene. V lost 0 bases and J lost 4; bases outside the gene matches: 4. This CDR3 has 15 amino acids. The CDR3 region is CASSVGASGYNEQFF. CDR3 coding DNA: TGTGCCAGCAGCGTAGGGGCTAGCGGTTACAATGAGCAGTTCTTC.

The chain couples TRBV7-9 to TRBJ2-1; D possibly corresponds to TRBD1 (7 bases). Looked up from germline, CDR1 is SEHNR and CDR2 is FQNEAQ (reference sequence). V lost 0 bases, J lost 4 bases, and 13 bases lay in between. This CDR3 contains 16 residues. CDR3 nucleotide sequence: TGTGCCAGCAGCTTAGCTTCTGCGGGACAGTACAATGAGCAGTTCTTC. Protein product: CASSLASAGQYNEQFF.

The genes are TRBV27 and TRBJ1-5; D perhaps matches TRBD1 (6 bases). The germline V gene encodes CDR1 MNHEY and CDR2 SMNVEV (reference sequence). Trimming stripped 5 bases from V and 0 bases from J, with 17 bases between. The CDR3 extends over 17 amino acids. Here the CDR3 DNA reads TGTGCCAGCAGTCAGACCCCTACAGGGAATAGCAATCAGCCCCAGCATTTT. It encodes CASSQTPTGNSNQPQHF.

The chain combines TRBV19 with TRBJ1-1, with TRBD1 identical over 9 bases. The CDR3 spans 14 residues. Unmatched junction bases numbered 4, after V lost 4 bases and J lost 4 bases. Germline V gene data show CDR1 as LNHDA and CDR2 as SQIVND (reference sequence). The CDR3 DNA reads as TGTGCCAGTAGTACCGGGACAGGGCGCACTGAAGCTTTCTTT. Its protein is CASSTGTGRTEAFF.

This rearrangement joins TRBV29-1 to TRBJ1-3, with unresolved D. The germline V gene encodes CDR1 SQVTM and CDR2 ANQGSEA. V lost 5 bases and J lost 4, with 9 bases in between. There are 12 residues in the CDR3. CDR3 bases: TGCAGCGTTCCCGGTCCAGGAAACACCATATATTTT. This gives the protein CSVPGPGNTIYF. Complete variable domain (other parts from reference TRBV29-1 and TRBJ1-3): SAVISQKPSRDICQRGTSLTIQCQVDSQVTMMFWYRQQPGQSLTLIATANQGSEATYESGFVIDKFPISRPNLTFSTLTVSNMSPEDSSIYLCSVPGPGNTIYFGEGSWLTVV.

The chain carries TRBV12-3 or TRBV12-4 and TRBJ1-2; D perhaps matches TRBD1 (5 bases). The length of the CDR3 is 12 residues. V was shortened by 2 bases and J by 9 bases, with 10 bases between the two germline ends. As DNA, the CDR3 is TGTGCCAGCAGTTTAAGTCAGGGAAGCTACACCTTC. It codes for CASSLSQGSYTF.

The chain employs TRBV10-3 and TRBJ1-2; TRBD1 aligns across 10 bases. The length of the CDR3 is 15 residues. V dropped 8 bases and J dropped 7; count of bases not matched to a gene: 13. Germline V gene sequence: CDR1 ENHRY, CDR2 SYGVKD. Here the CDR3 reads CAIDSGTGAFLGYTF. The CDR3 DNA is TGTGCCATCGACTCTGGGACAGGGGCCTTCCTTGGCTACACCTTC.

The chain recombines TRBV15 with TRBJ1-6; D might be TRBD1 (6 bases). The V and J ends lost 0 bases and 5 bases respectively, with 8 bases between them. The CDR3 is 15 amino acids. CDR1 is LNHNV and CDR2 is YYDKDF in the germline V gene (reference sequence). CDR3 DNA sequence: TGTGCCACCAGCAGAGATTCAGGGGATAATTCACCCCTCCACTTT. Protein: CATSRDSGDNSPLHF. Full variable domain (missing parts from reference TRBV15 and TRBJ1-6): DAMVIQNPRYQVTQFGKPVTLSCSQTLNHNVMYWYQQKSSQAPKLLFHYYDKDFNNEADTPDNFQSRRPNTSFCFLDIRSPGLGDTAMYLCATSRDSGDNSPLHFGNGTRLTVT.

The chain recombines TRBV7-3 with TRBJ2-7, with 9 bases fitting TRBD2. The CDR3 consists of 16 residues. V shed 4 bases and J 0 bases; nucleotides not matched to a gene: 7. The V gene's germline CDR1 is SGHTA and CDR2 FQGTGA. The CDR3 DNA is TGTGCCAGCAGCTCCCTAGCGGGGAGGAGCTCCTACGAGCAGTACTTC. Its translation is CASSSLAGRSSYEQYF. Supplemented by reference TRBV7-3 and TRBJ2-7, the full variable domain reads GAGVSQTPSNKVTEKGKYVELRCDPISGHTALYWYRQSLGQGPEFLIYFQGTGAADDSGLPNDRFFAVRPEGSVSTLKIQRTERGDSAVYLCASSSLAGRSSYEQYFGPGTRLTVT.

This chain connects TRBV18 to TRBJ2-3; 7 bases are shared with TRBD2. This CDR3 is built from 18 residues. CDR1 and CDR2 (germline): KGHSH, LQKENI. V shed 6 bases and J 1 base; nucleotides not matched to a gene: 16. CDR3 amino acids: CASSLNGEASGRTDTQYF. Here the CDR3 DNA reads TGTGCCAGCTCCCTCAATGGGGAGGCTAGCGGCCGCACAGATACGCAGTATTTT.

The V and J genes are TRBV27 and TRBJ1-2, with TRBD1 as a possible D gene (6 bases). The CDR3 extends over 14 amino acids. Trimming took off 2 bases at V and 6 bases at J, with 13 bases between the two ends. CDR1 and CDR2 from the germline V gene are MNHEY and SMNVEV (reference sequence). The CDR3 loop is CASSLRGFSDGYTF. Written as DNA, the CDR3 is TGTGCCAGCAGTTTAAGGGGGTTTTCGGATGGCTACACCTTC.